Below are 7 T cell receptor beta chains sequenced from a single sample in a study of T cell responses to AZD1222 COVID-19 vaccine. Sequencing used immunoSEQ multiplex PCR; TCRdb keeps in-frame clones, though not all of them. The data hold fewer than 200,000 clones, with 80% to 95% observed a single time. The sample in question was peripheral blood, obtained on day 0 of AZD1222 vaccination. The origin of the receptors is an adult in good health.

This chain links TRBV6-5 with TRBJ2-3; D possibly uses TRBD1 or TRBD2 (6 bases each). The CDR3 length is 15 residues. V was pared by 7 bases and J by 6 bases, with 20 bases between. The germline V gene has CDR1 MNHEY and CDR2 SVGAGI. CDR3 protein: CASTDRGFRGDTQYF. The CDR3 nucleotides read TGTGCCAGCACCGACCGGGGGTTCAGGGGTGATACGCAGTATTTT.

CDR3 region: CASSLRAGGGNNEQFF. The CDR3 DNA reads TGCGCCAGCAGCTTGAGGGCCGGGGGAGGGAACAATGAGCAGTTCTTC. This chain links TRBV5-1 with TRBJ2-1; the match to TRBD2 covers 7 bases. With 1 base clipped from V and 5 bases from J, the junction kept 9 bases outside the gene matches. Germline lookup yields CDR1 SGHRS and CDR2 YFSETQ. The CDR3 is 16 amino acids.

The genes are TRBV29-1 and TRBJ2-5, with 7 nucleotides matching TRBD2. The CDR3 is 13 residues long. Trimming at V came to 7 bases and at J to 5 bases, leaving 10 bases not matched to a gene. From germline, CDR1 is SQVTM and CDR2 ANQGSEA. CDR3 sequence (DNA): TGCAGCGCCCCGGGCCCCGGGGGGGAGACCCAGTACTTC. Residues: CSAPGPGGETQYF.

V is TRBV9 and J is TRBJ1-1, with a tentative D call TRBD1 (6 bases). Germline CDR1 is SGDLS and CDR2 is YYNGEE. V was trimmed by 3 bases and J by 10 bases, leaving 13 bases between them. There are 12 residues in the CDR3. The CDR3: CASSAAGARAFF. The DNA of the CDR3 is TGTGCCAGCAGCGCCGCAGGGGCACGAGCTTTCTTT.

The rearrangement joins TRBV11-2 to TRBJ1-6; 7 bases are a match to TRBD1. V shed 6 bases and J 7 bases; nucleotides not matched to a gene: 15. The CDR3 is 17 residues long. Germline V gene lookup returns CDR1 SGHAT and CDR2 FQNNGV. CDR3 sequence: CASRSPGRRQGNSPLHF. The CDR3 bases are TGTGCCAGCAGGTCTCCGGGACGGCGACAGGGAAATTCACCCCTCCACTTT.

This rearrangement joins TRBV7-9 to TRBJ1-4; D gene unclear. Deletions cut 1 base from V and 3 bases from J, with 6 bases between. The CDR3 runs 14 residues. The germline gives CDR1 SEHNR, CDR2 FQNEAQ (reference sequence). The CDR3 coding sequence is TGTGCCAGCAGCTTAGGAGTGGCTAATGAAAAACTGTTTTTT. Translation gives CASSLGVANEKLFF.

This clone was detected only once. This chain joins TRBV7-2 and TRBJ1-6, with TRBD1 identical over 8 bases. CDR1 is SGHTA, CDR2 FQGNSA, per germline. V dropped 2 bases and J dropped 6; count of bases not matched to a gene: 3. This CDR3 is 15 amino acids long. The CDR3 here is CASSLQTGANSPLHF. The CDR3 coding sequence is TGTGCCAGCAGCTTACAGACAGGGGCTAATTCACCCCTCCACTTT.